These T cell receptor beta chains were read from a single sample in a study of blood T cell repertoires in COVID-19. TCRdb's table, derived via immunoSEQ multiplex PCR, lists solely in-frame clones and lacks some. The sample yields 140,000 to 150,000 clones, approximately 86% seen once. Sequencing was performed on peripheral blood. The receptors originated from a middle-aged woman with active or convalescent COVID-19. Each CDR3 is given without its conserved first and last residue.

CDR3 length,V gene,CDR3 protein
13,TRBV19,ASSMELAGRLELF
14,TRBV11-3,ASSAGVGRGNNEQF
12,TRBV19,ASSTRTGKAEAF
13,TRBV9,ASSVTGTENTEAF
14,TRBV28,ASSEGIAGDGETQY
11,TRBV18,ASSPQGDYGYT
12,TRBV6-5,ASSYKRFNYGYT
13,TRBV4-1,ASSQDPRGSDGYT
13,TRBV7-2,ASSFARGAANVLT
12,TRBV11-2,ASSFRQGNSPLH
13,TRBV6-2/TRBV6-3,ASSYYSGRGDEQY
12,TRBV5-1,ASSSGQPNTEAF
9,TRBV30,ACRIRGLKF
12,TRBV18,ASSPRVGGTEAF
10,TRBV12-5,ASGYRADGYT
13,TRBV10-2,ASSDPPGFVYEQY
15,TRBV28,ATYSIRGPSGSYEQY
15,TRBV4-3,ASSQDRVAGPTYEQY
14,TRBV28,ASKKRGTSSYNEQF
12,TRBV5-1,ASSGGQTYNEQF
14,TRBV5-4,ASSLGGGATNEKLF
12,TRBV27,ASSYTPGNTEAF
9,TRBV10-2,ASALAGGWF
12,TRBV4-3,ASSPGTPYNEQF
13,TRBV6-2/TRBV6-3,ASSVLAGVGDTQY
18,TRBV18,ASSPPYYWTGREDTGELF
13,TRBV28,ASSSVQTGEETQY
13,TRBV28,ASSFPDRGPRGYT
13,TRBV11-2,ASSGLAGGPGTQY
11,TRBV11-2,ASSRQPAYEQY
12,TRBV27,ASSFGQVNSPLH
11,TRBV5-6,ASSWGTGNEAF
13,TRBV9,ASSVASGGNEKLF
10,TRBV20-1,SASGAGYGYT
11,TRBV5-6,ASSFGPPKGQY
15,TRBV2,ASRARGANGPDYGYT
13,TRBV28,ASSWGDYSSYEQY
14,TRBV27,ASSPRSGVVPGELF
12,TRBV7-9,ASSLGPSNTEAF
13,TRBV7-9,ASSFSRDWWGGYT
12,TRBV7-9,ASSHRGRDTEAF
11,TRBV7-7,ALGQGNTGELF
12,TRBV30,AWSEGTDPYEQY
14,TRBV3-1/TRBV3-2,ASSQDVVRGVYGYT
12,TRBV4-3,ASSPPDSVYGYT
14,TRBV6-2/TRBV6-3,ASSTYGTGGDQPQH
12,TRBV5-1,ASSPGQGWYEQF
13,TRBV6-5,ASTPTTGDHYGYT
13,TRBV11-2,ASSGSGMGYNEQF
13,TRBV19,ASSSGGAGNQPQH
14,TRBV19,ASSPIPGRGGTEAF
20,TRBV28,ASSLSFGPKGFRSRRNQPQH
13,TRBV2,ASSDERTGYTEAF
11,TRBV30,AWGRGGSYEQY